These 24 T cell receptor beta chains were all obtained from the same sample, sequenced in a study of CD8 T cells in ankylosing spondylitis (dated by TCRdb to 2016 to 2017). Library preparation was by 5' RACE. The sequencing machine was an Illumina HiSeq 2500. TCRdb cleaned the public reads at Q25 with fastp, built clones with MiXCR and kept in-frame beta chains. CDR3 protein sequences are deduplicated, and each keeps its most common genes and DNA. Present in this sample are 270,000 or so distinct CDR3 sequences, 18% of which were seen just once. The ten largest clones capture over 25% of the sample. Sequencing was performed on blood, either unsorted or a sorted T cell fraction (not recorded which). All receptors derive from a male donor with ankylosing spondylitis or in good health (not recorded which).

The V and J genes are TRBV12-3 or TRBV12-4 and TRBJ2-1, with 7 positions matching TRBD2. This CDR3 comprises 16 residues. Germline trimming cut 1 base from V and 2 bases from J; bases unmatched to any gene: 5. The CDR3 nucleotides are TGTGCCAGCAGTTTAGTCCCAGCGGGGACCTACAATGAGCAGTTCTTC. As protein: CASSLVPAGTYNEQFF.

This clonotype was detected many times. The chain employs TRBV7-9 and TRBJ1-5; tentatively, D is TRBD1 (6 bases). Germline V gives CDR1 SEHNR, CDR2 FQNEAQ (reference sequence). CDR3 length: 13 amino acids. V dropped 6 bases and J dropped 4 bases, with 10 bases sitting between them. The CDR3 coding sequence is TGTGCCAGCAGAAGGGGGGATAATCAGCCCCAGCATTTT. Protein sequence: CASRRGDNQPQHF.

This clonotype was seen at least ten times. The rearrangement uses TRBV5-1 and TRBJ1-1, with D unresolved. Germline CDR1 and CDR2: SGHRS and YFSETQ. V was pared by 0 bases and J by 3 bases, with 12 bases between. The length of the CDR3 is 15 residues. The CDR3 DNA is TGCGCCAGCAGCTTGGATGGATTCGGGGACACTGAAGCTTTCTTT. Translating it yields CASSLDGFGDTEAFF.

This clonotype was counted ten times or more. CDR3 DNA sequence: TGTGCCAGCAGCCAAGATGGGGATCTCCTTTTCGAGCAGTACTTC. Protein sequence: CASSQDGDLLFEQYF. The chain uses TRBV3-1 and TRBJ2-7; no clear D gene. Germline V lookup: CDR1 LGHDT, CDR2 YNNKEL (reference sequence). Trimming removed 0 bases at V and 6 bases at J, with 15 bases between. This CDR3 region has 15 residues.

There are a few counts of this clonotype. J is TRBJ2-7 and V is TRBV6-5; 8 bases fit TRBD1. Trimming took 3 bases from V and 5 from J; bases not matched to a gene: 3. The CDR3 runs to 13 residues. Germline V gene sequence: CDR1 MNHEY, CDR2 SVGAGI. Here the CDR3 reads CASSYQGANEQYF. CDR3 sequence (DNA): TGTGCCAGCAGTTATCAGGGGGCCAACGAGCAGTACTTC.

The gene calls are TRBV7-8 and TRBJ2-7; 14 nucleotides align to TRBD2. Germline V lookup: CDR1 SGHVS, CDR2 FQNEAQ. The CDR3 contains 15 residues. Trimming at V came to 5 bases and at J to 5 bases, leaving 5 bases not matched to a gene. The CDR3 region is CASSIRLAGGNEQYF. The CDR3 DNA reads TGTGCCAGCAGCATCCGACTAGCGGGAGGGAACGAGCAGTACTTC.

This chain links TRBV20-1 with TRBJ2-5; 10 bases line up with TRBD1. V gave up 3 bases and J gave up 3 bases; unmatched junction bases: 7. Per germline, CDR1 DFQATT and CDR2 SNEGSKA (reference sequence). The CDR3 covers 15 residues. In DNA, the CDR3 is TGCAGTGCTAGTAAGGGACAGGGGATGAAAGAGACCCAGTACTTC. Amino acids: CSASKGQGMKETQYF.

Many counts were recorded for this clonotype. The chain joins TRBV5-1 to TRBJ2-7; 10 bases line up with TRBD2. CDR3 length: 14 residues. Germline V gives CDR1 SGHRS, CDR2 YFSETQ. With 2 bases clipped from V and 3 bases from J, the junction kept 2 bases outside the gene matches. CDR3 loop: CASSFGLADYEQYF. CDR3 nucleotides: TGCGCCAGCAGCTTCGGACTAGCGGACTACGAGCAGTACTTC.

This rearrangement joins TRBV9 to TRBJ2-1; no clear D gene. CDR1 is SGDLS and CDR2 is YYNGEE in the germline V gene. V was clipped by 0 bases and J by 0 bases, with 13 bases between them. This CDR3 comprises 17 residues. CDR3 protein: CASSVAKDSLSYNEQFF. In DNA form, the CDR3 reads TGTGCCAGCAGCGTAGCTAAAGACTCACTCTCCTACAATGAGCAGTTCTTC.

The chain has TRBV2 and TRBJ1-1; possible D gene TRBD1, 5 bases. Germline CDR1 and CDR2: SNHLY and FYNNEI. This CDR3 comprises 13 residues. Trimming pared 6 bases from V and 0 bases from J, leaving 8 bases between. The CDR3 here is CASRGDMNTEAFF. The CDR3 coding sequence is TGTGCCAGCAGGGGGGATATGAACACTGAAGCTTTCTTT.

In its sample, this clonotype was seen a few times. V is TRBV12-3 or TRBV12-4 and J is TRBJ2-2; 10 bases fit TRBD2. Trimming at V came to 2 bases and at J to 3 bases, leaving 0 bases not matched to a gene. The CDR3 sequence is 15 residues long. This CDR3 reads CASSLLAGDTGELFF. CDR3 bases: TGTGCCAGCAGTTTACTAGCGGGGGACACCGGGGAGCTGTTTTTT.

The V gene is TRBV29-1, the J gene TRBJ2-1; D is perhaps TRBD2 (6 bases). Per germline, CDR1 SQVTM and CDR2 ANQGSEA. The CDR3 loop spans 14 amino acids. With 4 bases removed from V and 4 bases from J, the gap between germline ends came to 14 bases. Here the CDR3 DNA reads TGCAGCGTTGGGACGGGAGCTCTGTACAATGAGCAGTTCTTC. Translating gives CSVGTGALYNEQFF.

The chain has TRBV28 and TRBJ2-1; 12 positions agree with TRBD2. Germline V CDR1 and CDR2: MDHEN, SYDVKM. Trimming at V came to 2 bases and at J to 6 bases, leaving 11 bases not matched to a gene. The CDR3 covers 18 residues. CDR3 bases: TGTGCCAGCAGTTTAATACCTAGCGGGAGGGCCCCGGGCAATGAGCAGTTCTTC. Its translation is CASSLIPSGRAPGNEQFF.

This clonotype was counted at least ten times. In DNA, the CDR3 is TGTGCCAGCAGTGTATCCCAGGGTACTCAGCCCCAGCATTTT. Translation: CASSVSQGTQPQHF. The chain is built from TRBV6-1 and TRBJ1-5; D may be TRBD1 (5 bases). CDR1 and CDR2 (germline): MNHNS, SASEGT. The CDR3 consists of 14 residues. The ends were cut back, 4 bases at V and 6 bases at J, with 13 bases in the middle.

The sample holds a few counts of this clonotype. This chain uses TRBV29-1 with TRBJ2-3; a weak D match, TRBD2 (5 bases). Trimming left V 2 bases short and J 4 bases short, with 16 bases between. Germline CDR1 SQVTM, CDR2 ANQGSEA. This CDR3 has 15 amino acids. The CDR3 nucleotides read TGCAGCGTTGAAATTACAGACCTAGCTTCAGATACGCAGTATTTT. Its translation is CSVEITDLASDTQYF.

This clonotype was seen more than once but under ten times. The V call is TRBV5-6, the J call TRBJ1-2; possible D gene TRBD1, 5 bases. The germline CDR1 and CDR2 sequences are SGHDT and YYEEEE. This CDR3 has 13 residues. V shed 7 bases and J shed 2 bases, with 12 bases lying between them. The CDR3 loop reads CASLPGGNYGYTF. DNA for the CDR3: TGTGCCAGCCTACCGGGGGGGAACTATGGCTACACCTTC.

The rearrangement links TRBV6-5 to TRBJ2-2, with no clear D. The CDR3 is 16 amino acids. In germline, CDR1 is MNHEY, CDR2 SVGAGI. Trimming shortened V by 0 bases and J by 0 bases, and 8 bases separated the two germline ends. CDR3 residues: CASSYSLDPNTGELFF. The DNA of the CDR3 is TGTGCCAGCAGTTACTCGCTAGACCCGAACACCGGGGAGCTGTTTTTT.

This chain connects TRBV20-1 to TRBJ2-7; D may be TRBD2 (5 bases). This CDR3 is 15 amino acids long. Trimming stripped 1 base from V and 4 bases from J, with 17 bases between. Germline values: CDR1 DFQATT, CDR2 SNEGSKA (reference sequence). The CDR3 DNA reads as TGCAGTGCTAGAGGGCTATACGGCGGGCTGTACGAGCAGTACTTC. This codes for CSARGLYGGLYEQYF.

The DNA of the CDR3 is TGCAGTGCTAGAGGAGAGGGTAGACCCGAGCAGTACTTC. Amino acid sequence: CSARGEGRPEQYF. The chain is built from TRBV20-1 and TRBJ2-7, with D tentatively TRBD2 (5 bases). The germline CDR1 and CDR2 sequences are DFQATT and SNEGSKA (reference sequence). The CDR3 extends over 13 amino acids. The V and J ends lost 1 base and 6 bases respectively, with 13 bases between them.

This chain joins TRBV20-1 and TRBJ2-5; a possible D gene is TRBD2 (5 bases). V was clipped by 0 bases and J by 4 bases, with 12 bases between them. The germline V gene encodes CDR1 DFQATT and CDR2 SNEGSKA (reference sequence). This CDR3 spans 14 amino acids. CDR3 bases: TGCAGTGCTAGAGATTTACGGGGAACAGAGACCCAGTACTTC. Its protein product is CSARDLRGTETQYF.

This clonotype showed up just a few times. The CDR3 bases are TGCGCCAGCAGCCTCGTGGACAGGGTCCACGAGCAGTACTTC. Its protein product is CASSLVDRVHEQYF. The gene calls are TRBV4-1 and TRBJ2-7, with TRBD1 identical over 8 bases. The V gene end was trimmed by 4 bases and the J gene end by 5 bases; junction bases not matched to a gene: 7. CDR3 length: 14 amino acids. Germline CDR1 reads MGHRA; CDR2 reads YSYEKL.

This clonotype was found many times. The chain couples TRBV20-1 to TRBJ2-5, with D possibly called TRBD1 or TRBD2 (6 bases each). The germline gives CDR1 DFQATT, CDR2 SNEGSKA (reference sequence). The V end was cut by 0 bases, the J end by 5 bases, with 10 bases between. The CDR3 loop spans 13 amino acids. CDR3 bases: TGCAGTGCTAGAGATCTAGGGGGGGAGACCCAGTACTTC. It codes for CSARDLGGETQYF.

This clonotype occurred a few times. The chain uses TRBV11-2 and TRBJ2-1; no reliable D call. Trimming stripped 3 bases from V and 4 bases from J, with 7 bases between. The germline gives CDR1 SGHAT, CDR2 FQNNGV. The CDR3 contains 13 residues. CDR3 in DNA: TGTGCCAGCAGCTTCGCAGAGTACAATGAGCAGTTCTTC. This sequence encodes CASSFAEYNEQFF.

This chain joins TRBV7-9 and TRBJ2-5; 7 nucleotides line up with TRBD1. The CDR3 sequence is 15 residues long. V was pared by 4 bases and J by 1 base, with 6 bases of the junction left unmatched. Germline values: CDR1 SEHNR, CDR2 FQNEAQ (reference sequence). The CDR3 bases are TGTGCCAGCAGCTCAATAGGGGACAGCCAAGAGACCCAGTACTTC. Its translation is CASSSIGDSQETQYF.